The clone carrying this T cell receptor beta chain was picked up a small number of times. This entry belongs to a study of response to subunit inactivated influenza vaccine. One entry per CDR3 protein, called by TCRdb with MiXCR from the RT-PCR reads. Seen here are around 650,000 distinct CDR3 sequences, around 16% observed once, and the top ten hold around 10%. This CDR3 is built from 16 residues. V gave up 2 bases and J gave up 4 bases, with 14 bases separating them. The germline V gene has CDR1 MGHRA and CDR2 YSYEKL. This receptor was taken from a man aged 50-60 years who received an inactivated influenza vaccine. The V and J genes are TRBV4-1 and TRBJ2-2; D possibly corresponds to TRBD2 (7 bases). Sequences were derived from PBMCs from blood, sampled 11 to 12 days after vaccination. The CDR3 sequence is CASSQRGGGSTGELFF. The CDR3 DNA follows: TGCGCCAGCAGCCAAAGGGGCGGGGGCAGCACCGGGGAGCTGTTTTTT.